What follows describes a single TCR beta chain. The sample originates from a study of blood T cell repertoires in COVID-19. Assay used: immunoSEQ multiplex PCR; TCRdb lists only in-frame clones, some missing. The repertoire holds 55,000 to 75,000 clones, with roughly 80% as singletons. The CDR3 is 13 residues long. V lost 7 bases, J lost 2 bases, and 14 bases lay in between. Germline V gene data show CDR1 as GTSNPN and CDR2 as SVGIG (reference sequence). Sequenced sample: peripheral blood. V usage is TRBV30 and J usage is TRBJ2-5, with a tentative D call TRBD2 (6 bases). The clonotype originates from a man older than 75 with active COVID-19. CDR3: CASTDGGQETQYF. The CDR3 coding sequence is TGTGCCTCGACCGACGGAGGGCAAGAGACCCAGTACTTC.